This T cell receptor (beta chain) appears in the sequencing data of a study of cytomegalovirus exposure and HLA in healthy donors. In this sample, this clone turned up once. Its target is not known. The germline gene is not matched at one end of the junction; a read error may be the cause. The PCR used 60 Vbeta and 13 Jbeta primers. As handled by the study authors: In a later analysis, 80 million to 100 million unique TCR beta chains included roughly 11 million shared by two or more donors. TCRdb keeps only in-frame clones here, not all; method: immunoSEQ multiplex PCR. For V, J and clone size, that table is used; D and trimming come from the DNA. Of 100,000 to 150,000 clones in the sample, 65% to 90% were seen once. General study points: Later analysis associated a missense DCLRE1C variant with TCR beta V- and J-gene trimming. Accurate prediction of most subjects' HLA-A and HLA-B alleles from TCR beta sequences was reported.

The CDR3 loop spans 14 amino acids. Germline lookup yields CDR1 SGDLS and CDR2 YYNGEE. The gene calls are TRBV9 and TRBJ2-7; 9 bases line up with TRBD2. Sequencing was done on a sample of PBMCs. This TCR was sampled from a male donor in good health and CMV-seropositive. The CDR3 region is CASSDSGSSYGQYF. DNA for the CDR3: TGTGCCAGCAGCGATAGCGGGAGTTCTTACGGGCAGTACTTC.